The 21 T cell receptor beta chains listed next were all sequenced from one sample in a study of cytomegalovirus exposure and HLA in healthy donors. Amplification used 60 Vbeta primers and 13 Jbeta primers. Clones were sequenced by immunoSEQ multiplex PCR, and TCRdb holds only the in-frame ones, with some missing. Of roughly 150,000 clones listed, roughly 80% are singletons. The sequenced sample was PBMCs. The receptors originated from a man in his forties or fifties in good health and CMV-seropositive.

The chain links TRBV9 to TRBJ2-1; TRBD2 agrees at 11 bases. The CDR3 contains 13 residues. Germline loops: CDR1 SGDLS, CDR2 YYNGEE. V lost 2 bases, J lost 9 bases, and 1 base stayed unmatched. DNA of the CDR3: TGTGCCAGCAGCGTGGGACTAGCGGTTGAGCAGTTCTTC. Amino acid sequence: CASSVGLAVEQFF.

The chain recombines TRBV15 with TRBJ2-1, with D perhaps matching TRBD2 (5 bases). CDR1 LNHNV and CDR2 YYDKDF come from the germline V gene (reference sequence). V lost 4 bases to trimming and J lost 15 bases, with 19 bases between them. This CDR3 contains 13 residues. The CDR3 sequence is CATSISGKMVPFF. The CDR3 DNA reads TGTGCCACCAGCATCTCCGGGAAAATGGTGCCGTTCTTC.

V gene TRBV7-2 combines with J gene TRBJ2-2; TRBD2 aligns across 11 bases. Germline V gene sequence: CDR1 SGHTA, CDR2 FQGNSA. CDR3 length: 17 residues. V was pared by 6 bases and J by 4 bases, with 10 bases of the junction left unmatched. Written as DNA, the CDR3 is TGTGCCAGCAGTTTCCCGGGACTAGCGGCGCTCACCGGGGAGCTGTTTTTT. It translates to CASSFPGLAALTGELFF.

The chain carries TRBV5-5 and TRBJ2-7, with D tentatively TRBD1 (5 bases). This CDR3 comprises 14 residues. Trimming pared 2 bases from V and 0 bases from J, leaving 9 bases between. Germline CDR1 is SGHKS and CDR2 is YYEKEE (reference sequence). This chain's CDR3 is CASSFSRASYEQYF. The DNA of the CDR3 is TGTGCCAGCAGCTTTAGCAGGGCCTCCTACGAGCAGTACTTC.

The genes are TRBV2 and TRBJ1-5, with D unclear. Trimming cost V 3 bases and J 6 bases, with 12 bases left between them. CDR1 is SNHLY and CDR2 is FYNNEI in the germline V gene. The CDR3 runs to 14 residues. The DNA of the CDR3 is TGTGCCAGCAGTGACGTGGGAGAGGGTCAGCCCCAGCATTTT. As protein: CASSDVGEGQPQHF.

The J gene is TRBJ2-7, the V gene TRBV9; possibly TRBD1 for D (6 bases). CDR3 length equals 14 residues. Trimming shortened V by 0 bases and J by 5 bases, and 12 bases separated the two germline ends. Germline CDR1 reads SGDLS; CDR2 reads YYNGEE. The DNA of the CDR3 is TGTGCCAGCAGCGTAGGTGTGGGGGCGGACGAGCAGTACTTC. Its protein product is CASSVGVGADEQYF.

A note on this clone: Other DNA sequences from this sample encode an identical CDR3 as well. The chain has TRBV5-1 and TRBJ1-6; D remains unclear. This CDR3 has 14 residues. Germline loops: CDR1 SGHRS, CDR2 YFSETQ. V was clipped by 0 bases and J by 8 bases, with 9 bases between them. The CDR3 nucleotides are TGCGCCAGCAGCTTGGGGAGGGCTGATTCACCCCTCCACTTT. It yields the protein CASSLGRADSPLHF.

The CDR3 reads CASSYLGGPSEQYF. CDR3 nucleotide sequence: TGTGCCAGCAGTTATTTGGGGGGGCCTTCCGAGCAGTACTTC. V usage is TRBV6-5 and J usage is TRBJ2-7, with a weak D call TRBD2 (7 bases). The CDR3 is 14 residues long. With 3 bases removed from V and 6 bases from J, the gap between germline ends came to 15 bases. Germline CDR1 reads MNHEY; CDR2 reads SVGAGI.

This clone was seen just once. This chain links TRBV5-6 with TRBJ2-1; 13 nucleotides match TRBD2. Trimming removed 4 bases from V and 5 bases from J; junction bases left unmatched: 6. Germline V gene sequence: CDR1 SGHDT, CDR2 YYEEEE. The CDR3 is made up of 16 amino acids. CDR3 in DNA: TGTGCCAGCAGCGGGTGGGGGACTAGCGGGAACAATGAGCAGTTCTTC. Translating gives CASSGWGTSGNNEQFF. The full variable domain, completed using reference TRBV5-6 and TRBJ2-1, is DAGVTQSPTHLIKTRGQQVTLRCSPKSGHDTVSWYQQALGQGPQFIFQYYEEEERQRGNFPDRFSGHQFPNYSSELNVNALLLGDSALYLCASSGWGTSGNNEQFFGPGTRLTVL.

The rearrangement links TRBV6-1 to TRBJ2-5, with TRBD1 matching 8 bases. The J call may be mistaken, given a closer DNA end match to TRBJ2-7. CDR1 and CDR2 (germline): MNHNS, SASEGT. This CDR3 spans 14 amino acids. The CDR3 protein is CASSARDRGSEQYF. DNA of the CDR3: TGTGCCAGCAGTGCCCGCGACAGGGGTAGCGAGCAGTACTTC.

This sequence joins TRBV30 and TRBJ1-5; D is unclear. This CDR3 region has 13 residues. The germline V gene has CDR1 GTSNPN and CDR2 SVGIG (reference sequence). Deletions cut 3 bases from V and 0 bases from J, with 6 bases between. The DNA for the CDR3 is TGTGCCTGGAGGGGGAGTAGCAATCAGCCCCAGCATTTT. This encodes CAWRGSSNQPQHF.

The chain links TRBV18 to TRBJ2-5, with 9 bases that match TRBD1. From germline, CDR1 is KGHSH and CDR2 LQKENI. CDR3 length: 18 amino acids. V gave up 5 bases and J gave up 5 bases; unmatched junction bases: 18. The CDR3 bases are TGTGCCAGCTCATCTGATGCGGGGCAACAGGGGGCCCGGGAGACCCAGTACTTC. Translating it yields CASSSDAGQQGARETQYF. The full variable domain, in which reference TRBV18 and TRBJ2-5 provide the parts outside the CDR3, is NAGVMQNPRHLVRRRGQEARLRCSPMKGHSHVYWYRQLPEEGLKFMVYLQKENIIDESGMPKERFSAEFPKEGPSILRIQQVVRGDSAAYFCASSSDAGQQGARETQYFGPGTRLLVL.

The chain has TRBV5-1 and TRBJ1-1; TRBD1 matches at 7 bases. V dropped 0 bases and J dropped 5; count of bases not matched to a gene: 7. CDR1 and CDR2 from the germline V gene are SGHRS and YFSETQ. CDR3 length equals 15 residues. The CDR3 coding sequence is TGCGCCAGCAGCTTGGAACAGGGGAAGAAGACTGAAGCTTTCTTT. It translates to CASSLEQGKKTEAFF.

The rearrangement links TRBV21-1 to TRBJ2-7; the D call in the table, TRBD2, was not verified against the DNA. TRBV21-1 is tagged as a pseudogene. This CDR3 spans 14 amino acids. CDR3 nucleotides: TGTGCCAGCAGCAATGAGGATCCTTGGTCCGAGCAGTACTTC. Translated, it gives CASSNEDPWSEQYF.

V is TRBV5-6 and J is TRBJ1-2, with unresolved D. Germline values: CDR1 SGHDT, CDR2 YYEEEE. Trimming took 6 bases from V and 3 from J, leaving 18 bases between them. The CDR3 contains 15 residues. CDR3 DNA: TGTGCCAGCATTTGGCGGGGTACCCATCACTATGGCTACACCTTC. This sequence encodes CASIWRGTHHYGYTF.

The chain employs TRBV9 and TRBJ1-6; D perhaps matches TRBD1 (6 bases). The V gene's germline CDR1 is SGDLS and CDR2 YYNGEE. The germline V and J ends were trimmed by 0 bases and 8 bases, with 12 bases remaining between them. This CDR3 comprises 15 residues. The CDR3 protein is CASSVAGRGDSPLHF. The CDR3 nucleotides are TGTGCCAGCAGCGTAGCTGGGAGGGGGGATTCACCCCTCCACTTT.

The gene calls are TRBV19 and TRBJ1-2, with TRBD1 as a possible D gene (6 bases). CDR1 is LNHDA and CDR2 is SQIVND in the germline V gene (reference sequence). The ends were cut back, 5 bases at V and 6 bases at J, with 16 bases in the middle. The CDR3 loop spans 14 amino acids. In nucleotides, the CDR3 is TGTGCCAGTAGTGAACAGGGTAAGCTCGATGGCTACACCTTC. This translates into CASSEQGKLDGYTF.

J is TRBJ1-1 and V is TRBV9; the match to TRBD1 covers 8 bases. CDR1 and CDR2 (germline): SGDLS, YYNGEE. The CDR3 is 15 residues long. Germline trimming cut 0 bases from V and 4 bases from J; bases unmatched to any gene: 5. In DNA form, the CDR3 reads TGTGCCAGCAGCGTAGGGACAGGGTGGGGCACTGAAGCTTTCTTT. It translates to CASSVGTGWGTEAFF. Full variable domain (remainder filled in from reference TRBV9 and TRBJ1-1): DSGVTQTPKHLITATGQRVTLRCSPRSGDLSVYWYQQSLDQGLQFLIQYYNGEERAKGNILERFSAQQFPDLHSELNLSSLELGDSALYFCASSVGTGWGTEAFFGQGTRLTVV.

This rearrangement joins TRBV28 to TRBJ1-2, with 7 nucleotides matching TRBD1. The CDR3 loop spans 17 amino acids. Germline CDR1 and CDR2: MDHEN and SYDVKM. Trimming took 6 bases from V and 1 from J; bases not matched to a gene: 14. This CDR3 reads CASSPRKRTGDNYGYTF. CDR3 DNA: TGTGCCAGCAGCCCGAGAAAAAGGACAGGCGATAACTATGGCTACACCTTC.

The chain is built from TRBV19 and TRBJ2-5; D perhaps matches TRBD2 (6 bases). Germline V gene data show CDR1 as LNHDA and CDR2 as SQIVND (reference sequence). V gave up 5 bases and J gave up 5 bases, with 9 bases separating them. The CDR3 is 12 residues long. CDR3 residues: CASSVGGETQYF. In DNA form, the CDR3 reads TGTGCCAGTAGTGTAGGAGGGGAGACCCAGTACTTC.

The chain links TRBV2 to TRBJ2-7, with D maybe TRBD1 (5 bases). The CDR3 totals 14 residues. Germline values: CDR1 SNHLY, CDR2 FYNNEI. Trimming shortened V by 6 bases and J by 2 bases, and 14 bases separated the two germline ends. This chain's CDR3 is CASRVRDSAYEQYF. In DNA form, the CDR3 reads TGTGCCAGCAGAGTCCGAGACAGTGCCTACGAGCAGTACTTC. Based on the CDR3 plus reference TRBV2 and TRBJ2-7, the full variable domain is EPEVTQTPSHQVTQMGQEVILRCVPISNHLYFYWYRQILGQKVEFLVSFYNNEISEKSEIFDDQFSVERPDGSNFTLKIRSTKLEDSAMYFCASRVRDSAYEQYFGPGTRLTVT.